Each of the 3 T cell receptor beta chains below was sequenced from the same sample in a study of T cells in Graves' hyperthyroidism and ophthalmopathy. Researchers amplified the TCR beta CDR3 regions from RNA transcripts. The TCR CDR3 was amplified in a first-round RT-PCR using the HTBI primer set. TCRdb re-derived calls from the multiplex PCR reads in MiXCR, one entry per CDR3 protein. The profile shows approximately 400,000 distinct CDR3 sequences, approximately 25% of them singletons. Sequencing used blood. Every receptor here comes from a man aged 50 to 59 with Graves' hyperthyroidism.

This clonotype was seen many times. The chain is built from TRBV11-2 and TRBJ2-1, with 7 bases aligning to TRBD1. Per germline, CDR1 SGHAT and CDR2 FQNNGV. This CDR3 has 13 amino acids. V shed 5 bases, J shed 12 bases, and the junction held 10 bases outside the gene matches. CDR3 loop: CASSTRTGGGQFF. The DNA for the CDR3 is TGTGCCAGCAGCACGAGGACAGGTGGGGGGCAGTTCTTC.

The chain combines TRBV7-2 with TRBJ2-1; 9 nucleotides align to TRBD2. CDR3 length: 15 amino acids. With V trimmed by 5 bases and J by 9 bases, 11 bases remained unmatched. Per germline, CDR1 SGHTA and CDR2 FQGNSA. This CDR3 reads CASSKRGVREGEQFF. CDR3 coding DNA: TGTGCCAGCAGCAAGCGCGGGGTGCGGGAGGGTGAGCAGTTCTTC.

This clonotype occurred a few times. This rearrangement joins TRBV6-6 to TRBJ2-5; no clear D. CDR3 size: 13 residues. V was shortened by 2 bases and J by 7 bases, with 11 bases between the two germline ends. Germline assignment: CDR1 MNHNY and CDR2 SVGAGI (reference sequence). CDR3 in amino acids: CASSYGPMGTQYF. CDR3 nucleotide sequence: TGTGCCAGCAGTTACGGTCCGATGGGGACCCAGTACTTC.